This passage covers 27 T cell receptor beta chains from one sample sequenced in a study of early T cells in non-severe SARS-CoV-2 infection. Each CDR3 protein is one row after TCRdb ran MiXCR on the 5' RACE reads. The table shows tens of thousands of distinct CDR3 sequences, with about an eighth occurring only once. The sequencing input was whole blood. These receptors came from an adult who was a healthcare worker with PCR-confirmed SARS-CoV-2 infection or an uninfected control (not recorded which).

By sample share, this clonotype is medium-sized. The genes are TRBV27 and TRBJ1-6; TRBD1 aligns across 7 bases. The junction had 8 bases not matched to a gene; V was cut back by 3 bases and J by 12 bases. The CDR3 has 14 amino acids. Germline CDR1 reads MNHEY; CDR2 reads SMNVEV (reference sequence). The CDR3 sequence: CASSFLPRTGPLHF. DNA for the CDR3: TGTGCCAGCAGTTTTCTCCCCCGGACAGGACCCCTCCACTTT.

The CDR3 here is CASSRGPPYEQYF. As DNA, the CDR3 is TGTGCCAGCAGCCGGGGACCTCCCTACGAGCAGTACTTC. The chain couples TRBV5-6 to TRBJ2-7; D possibly matches TRBD1 or TRBD2 (5 bases each). The ends were cut back, 4 bases at V and 2 bases at J, with 10 bases in the middle. Germline assignment: CDR1 SGHDT and CDR2 YYEEEE. The CDR3 contains 13 residues.

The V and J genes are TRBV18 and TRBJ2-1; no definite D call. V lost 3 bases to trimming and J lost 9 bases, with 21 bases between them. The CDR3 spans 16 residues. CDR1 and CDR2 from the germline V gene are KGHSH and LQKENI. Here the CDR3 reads CASSPPTGGTQSEQFF. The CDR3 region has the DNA TGTGCCAGCTCACCTCCGACTGGCGGAACACAAAGTGAGCAGTTCTTC. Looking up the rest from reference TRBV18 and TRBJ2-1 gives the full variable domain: NAGVMQNPRHLVRRRGQEARLRCSPMKGHSHVYWYRQLPEEGLKFMVYLQKENIIDESGMPKERFSAEFPKEGPSILRIQQVVRGDSAAYFCASSPPTGGTQSEQFFGPGTRLTVL.

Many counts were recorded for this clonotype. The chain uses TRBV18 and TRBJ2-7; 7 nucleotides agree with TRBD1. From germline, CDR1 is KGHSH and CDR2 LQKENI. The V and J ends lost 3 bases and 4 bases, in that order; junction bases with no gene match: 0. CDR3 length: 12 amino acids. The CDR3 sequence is CASSPGQYEQYF. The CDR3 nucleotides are TGTGCCAGCTCACCGGGACAGTACGAGCAGTACTTC. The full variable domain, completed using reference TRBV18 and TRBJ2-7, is NAGVMQNPRHLVRRRGQEARLRCSPMKGHSHVYWYRQLPEEGLKFMVYLQKENIIDESGMPKERFSAEFPKEGPSILRIQQVVRGDSAAYFCASSPGQYEQYFGPGTRLTVT.

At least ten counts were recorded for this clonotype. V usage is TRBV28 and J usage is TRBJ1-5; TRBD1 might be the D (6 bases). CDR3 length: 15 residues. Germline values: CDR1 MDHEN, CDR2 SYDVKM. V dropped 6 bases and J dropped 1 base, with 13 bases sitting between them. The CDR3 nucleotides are TGTGCCAGCAGAAAATCCCAGGGGAGCAATCAGCCCCAGCATTTT. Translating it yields CASRKSQGSNQPQHF. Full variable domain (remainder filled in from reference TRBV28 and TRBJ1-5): DVKVTQSSRYLVKRTGEKVFLECVQDMDHENMFWYRQDPGLGLRLIYFSYDVKMKEKGDIPEGYSVSREKKERFSLILESASTNQTSMYLCASRKSQGSNQPQHFGDGTRLSIL.

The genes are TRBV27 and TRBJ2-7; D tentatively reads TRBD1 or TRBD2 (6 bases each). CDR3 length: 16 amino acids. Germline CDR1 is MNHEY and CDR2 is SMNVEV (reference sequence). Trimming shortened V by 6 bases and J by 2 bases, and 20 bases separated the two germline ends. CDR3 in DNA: TGTGCCAGCAGAGGGGGACTCCGGTTTGGTGCCTACGAGCAGTACTTC. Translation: CASRGGLRFGAYEQYF.

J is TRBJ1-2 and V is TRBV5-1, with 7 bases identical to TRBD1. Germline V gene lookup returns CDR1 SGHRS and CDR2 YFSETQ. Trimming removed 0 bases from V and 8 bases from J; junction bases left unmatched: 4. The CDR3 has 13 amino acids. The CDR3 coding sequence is TGCGCCAGCAGCTTGGGACAGGGAGACGGCTACACCTTC. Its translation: CASSLGQGDGYTF.

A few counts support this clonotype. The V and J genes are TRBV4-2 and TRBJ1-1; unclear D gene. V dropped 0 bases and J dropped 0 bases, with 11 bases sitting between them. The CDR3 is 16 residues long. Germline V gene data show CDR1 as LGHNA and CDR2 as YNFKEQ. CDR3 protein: CASSQETVIMNTEAFF. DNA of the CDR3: TGTGCCAGCAGCCAAGAAACGGTGATCATGAACACTGAAGCTTTCTTT.

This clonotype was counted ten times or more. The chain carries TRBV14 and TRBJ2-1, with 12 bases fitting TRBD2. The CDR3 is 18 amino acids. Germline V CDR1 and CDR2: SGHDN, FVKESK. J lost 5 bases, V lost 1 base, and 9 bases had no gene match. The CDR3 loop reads CASSQAARRLAGDNEQFF. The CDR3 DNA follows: TGTGCCAGCAGCCAAGCCGCACGTAGACTAGCGGGGGACAATGAGCAGTTCTTC.

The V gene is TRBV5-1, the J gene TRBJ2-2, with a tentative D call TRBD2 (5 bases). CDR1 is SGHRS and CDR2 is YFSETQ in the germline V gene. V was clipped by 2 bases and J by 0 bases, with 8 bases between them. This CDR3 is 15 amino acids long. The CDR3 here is CASSFGAANTGELFF. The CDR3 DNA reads TGCGCCAGCAGCTTTGGAGCGGCGAACACCGGGGAGCTGTTTTTT.

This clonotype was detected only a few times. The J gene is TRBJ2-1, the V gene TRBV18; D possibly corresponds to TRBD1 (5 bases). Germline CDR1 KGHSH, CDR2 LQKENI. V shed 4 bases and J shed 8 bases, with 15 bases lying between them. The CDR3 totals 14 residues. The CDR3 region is CASSHRTKIDEQFF. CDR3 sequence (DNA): TGTGCCAGCTCACACAGGACCAAAATCGATGAGCAGTTCTTC.

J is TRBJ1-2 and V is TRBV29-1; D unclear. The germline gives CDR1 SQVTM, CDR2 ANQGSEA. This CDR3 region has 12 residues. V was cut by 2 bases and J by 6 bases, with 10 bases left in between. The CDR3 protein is CSVERVLNGYTF. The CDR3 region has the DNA TGCAGCGTTGAAAGGGTCCTCAATGGCTACACCTTC. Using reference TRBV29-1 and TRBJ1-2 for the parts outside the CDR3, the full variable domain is SAVISQKPSRDICQRGTSLTIQCQVDSQVTMMFWYRQQPGQSLTLIATANQGSEATYESGFVIDKFPISRPNLTFSTLTVSNMSPEDSSIYLCSVERVLNGYTFGSGTRLTVV.

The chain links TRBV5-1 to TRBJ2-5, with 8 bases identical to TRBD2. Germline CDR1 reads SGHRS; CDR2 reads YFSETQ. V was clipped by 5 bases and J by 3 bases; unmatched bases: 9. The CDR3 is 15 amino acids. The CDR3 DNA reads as TGCGCCAGCAGATGGGGACTAGGACGGGAAGAGACCCAGTACTTC. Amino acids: CASRWGLGREETQYF.

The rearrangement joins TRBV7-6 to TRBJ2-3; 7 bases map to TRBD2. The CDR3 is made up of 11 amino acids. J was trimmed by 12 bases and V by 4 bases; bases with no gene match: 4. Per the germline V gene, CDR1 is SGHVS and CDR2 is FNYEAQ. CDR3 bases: TGTGCCAGCAGCTGGGAGGGCCCCCAGTATTTT. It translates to CASSWEGPQYF. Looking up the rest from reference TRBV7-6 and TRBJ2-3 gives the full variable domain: GAGVSQSPRYKVTKRGQDVALRCDPISGHVSLYWYRQALGQGPEFLTYFNYEAQQDKSGLPNDRFSAERPEGSISTLTIQRTEQRDSAMYRCASSWEGPQYFGPGTRLTVL.

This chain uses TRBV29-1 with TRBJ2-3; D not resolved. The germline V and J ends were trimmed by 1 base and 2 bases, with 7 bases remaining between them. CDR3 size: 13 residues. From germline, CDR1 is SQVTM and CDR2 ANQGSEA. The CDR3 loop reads CSVEVLITDTQYF. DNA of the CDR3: TGCAGCGTTGAAGTTCTTATCACAGATACGCAGTATTTT.

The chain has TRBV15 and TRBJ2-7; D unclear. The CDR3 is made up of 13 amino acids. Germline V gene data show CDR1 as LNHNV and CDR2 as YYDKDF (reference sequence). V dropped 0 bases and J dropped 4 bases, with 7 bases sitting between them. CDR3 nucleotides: TGTGCCACCAGCAGAGATCCCCGTTACGAGCAGTACTTC. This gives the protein CATSRDPRYEQYF.

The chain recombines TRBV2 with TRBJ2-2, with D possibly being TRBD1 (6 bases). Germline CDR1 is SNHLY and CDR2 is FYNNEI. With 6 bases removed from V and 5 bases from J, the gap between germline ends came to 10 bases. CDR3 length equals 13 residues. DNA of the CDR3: TGTGCCAGCAGCCCCCAGGGGACCGGGGAGCTGTTTTTT. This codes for CASSPQGTGELFF. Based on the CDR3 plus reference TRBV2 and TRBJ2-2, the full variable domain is EPEVTQTPSHQVTQMGQEVILRCVPISNHLYFYWYRQILGQKVEFLVSFYNNEISEKSEIFDDQFSVERPDGSNFTLKIRSTKLEDSAMYFCASSPQGTGELFFGEGSRLTVL.

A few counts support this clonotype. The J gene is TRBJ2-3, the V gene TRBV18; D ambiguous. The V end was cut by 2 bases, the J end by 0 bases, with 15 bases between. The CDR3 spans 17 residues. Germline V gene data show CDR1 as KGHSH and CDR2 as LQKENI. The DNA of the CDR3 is TGTGCCAGCTCACCAGGATCCCGACGCCCTAGCACAGATACGCAGTATTTT. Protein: CASSPGSRRPSTDTQYF.

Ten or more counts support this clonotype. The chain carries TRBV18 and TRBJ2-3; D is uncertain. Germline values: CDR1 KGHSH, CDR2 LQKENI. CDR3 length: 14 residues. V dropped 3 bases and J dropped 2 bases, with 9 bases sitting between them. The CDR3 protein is CASSPQVNTDTQYF. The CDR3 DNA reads TGTGCCAGCTCACCTCAAGTAAACACAGATACGCAGTATTTT.

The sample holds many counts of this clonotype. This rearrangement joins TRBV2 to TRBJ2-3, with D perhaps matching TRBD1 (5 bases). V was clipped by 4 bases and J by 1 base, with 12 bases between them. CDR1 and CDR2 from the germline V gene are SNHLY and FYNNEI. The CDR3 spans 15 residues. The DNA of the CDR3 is TGTGCCAGCAGTGGAAGGGGTGGGGGCACAGATACGCAGTATTTT. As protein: CASSGRGGGTDTQYF. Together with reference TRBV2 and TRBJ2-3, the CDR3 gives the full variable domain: EPEVTQTPSHQVTQMGQEVILRCVPISNHLYFYWYRQILGQKVEFLVSFYNNEISEKSEIFDDQFSVERPDGSNFTLKIRSTKLEDSAMYFCASSGRGGGTDTQYFGPGTRLTVL.

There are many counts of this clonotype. The CDR3 here is CASRAGGPSNEQFF. The CDR3 region has the DNA TGTGCCAGCCGCGCGGGAGGTCCAAGCAATGAGCAGTTCTTC. The rearrangement uses TRBV4-2 and TRBJ2-1, with 8 bases matching TRBD2. Germline-derived CDR1 and CDR2 are LGHNA and YNFKEQ. With V trimmed by 8 bases and J by 6 bases, 9 bases remained unmatched. The CDR3 covers 14 residues.

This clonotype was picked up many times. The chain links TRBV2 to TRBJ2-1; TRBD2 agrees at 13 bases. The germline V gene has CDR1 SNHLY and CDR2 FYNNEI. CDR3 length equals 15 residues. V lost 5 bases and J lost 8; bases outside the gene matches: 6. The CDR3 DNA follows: TGTGCCAGCAGTTCCGGGACTAGCGGGAACCATGAGCAGTTCTTC. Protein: CASSSGTSGNHEQFF. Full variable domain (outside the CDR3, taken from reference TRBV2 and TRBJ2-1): EPEVTQTPSHQVTQMGQEVILRCVPISNHLYFYWYRQILGQKVEFLVSFYNNEISEKSEIFDDQFSVERPDGSNFTLKIRSTKLEDSAMYFCASSSGTSGNHEQFFGPGTRLTVL.

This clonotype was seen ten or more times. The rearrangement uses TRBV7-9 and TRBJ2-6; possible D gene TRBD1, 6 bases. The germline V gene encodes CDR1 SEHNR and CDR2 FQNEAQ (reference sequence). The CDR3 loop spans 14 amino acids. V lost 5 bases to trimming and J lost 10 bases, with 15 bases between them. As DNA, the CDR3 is TGTGCCAGCAGCATAGGGGCAGGGACAAACGTCCTGACTTTC. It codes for CASSIGAGTNVLTF.

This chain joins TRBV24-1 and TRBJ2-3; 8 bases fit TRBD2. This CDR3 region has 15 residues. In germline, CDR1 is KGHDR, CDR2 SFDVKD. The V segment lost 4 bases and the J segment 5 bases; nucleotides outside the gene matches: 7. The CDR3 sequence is CATSESGRAKDTQYF. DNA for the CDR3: TGTGCCACCAGTGAGAGCGGGAGAGCTAAAGATACGCAGTATTTT.

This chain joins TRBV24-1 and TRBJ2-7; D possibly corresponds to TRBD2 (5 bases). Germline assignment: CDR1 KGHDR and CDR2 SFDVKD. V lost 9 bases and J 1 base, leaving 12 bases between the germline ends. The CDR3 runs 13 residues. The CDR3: CATPKTSSYEQYF. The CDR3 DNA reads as TGTGCCACCCCGAAAACTAGTTCCTACGAGCAGTACTTC.

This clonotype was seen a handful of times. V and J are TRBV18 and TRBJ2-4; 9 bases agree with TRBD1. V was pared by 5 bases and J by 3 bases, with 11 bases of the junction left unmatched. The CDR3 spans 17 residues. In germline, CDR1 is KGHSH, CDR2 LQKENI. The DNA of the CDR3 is TGTGCCAGCTCATCAACCGGGACAGGGCTTGGCAAAAACATTCAGTACTTC. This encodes CASSSTGTGLGKNIQYF.

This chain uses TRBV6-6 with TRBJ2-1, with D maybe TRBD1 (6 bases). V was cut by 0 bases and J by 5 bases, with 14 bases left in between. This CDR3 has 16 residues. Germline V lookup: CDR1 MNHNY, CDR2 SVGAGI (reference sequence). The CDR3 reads CASSYSAAGVDNEQFF. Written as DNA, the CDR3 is TGTGCCAGCAGTTACTCAGCGGCAGGGGTTGACAATGAGCAGTTCTTC.